This T cell receptor (beta chain) was identified in a study of T cell responses to AZD1222 COVID-19 vaccine. Findings and caveats of the study: Sampling that yielded the repertoires occurred only after the peak T cell response. Vaccination with two AZD1222 doses was followed by a rise in Spike-specific TCR breadth and depth. Clonal diversity was possibly underestimated; the donors were predominantly white British and more often female.

As regards this clone: Its antigen is unknown.

Assay used: immunoSEQ multiplex PCR; TCRdb lists only in-frame clones, some missing. The sample has nearly 110,000 clones, about 85% seen once. The trim removed 6 bases at V and 2 bases at J, leaving 4 bases unmatched. The CDR3 consists of 15 residues. Germline values: CDR1 MNHEY, CDR2 SVGAGI. The clonotype originates from an adult who received the AZD1222 COVID-19 vaccine. The gene calls are TRBV6-5 and TRBJ1-5, with TRBD1 matching 10 bases. Sequences were derived from peripheral blood, sampled 28 days after the second AZD1222 dose. CDR3 residues: CASRDGQGGNQPQHF. The CDR3 coding sequence is TGTGCCAGCAGAGATGGACAGGGGGGCAATCAGCCCCAGCATTTT.